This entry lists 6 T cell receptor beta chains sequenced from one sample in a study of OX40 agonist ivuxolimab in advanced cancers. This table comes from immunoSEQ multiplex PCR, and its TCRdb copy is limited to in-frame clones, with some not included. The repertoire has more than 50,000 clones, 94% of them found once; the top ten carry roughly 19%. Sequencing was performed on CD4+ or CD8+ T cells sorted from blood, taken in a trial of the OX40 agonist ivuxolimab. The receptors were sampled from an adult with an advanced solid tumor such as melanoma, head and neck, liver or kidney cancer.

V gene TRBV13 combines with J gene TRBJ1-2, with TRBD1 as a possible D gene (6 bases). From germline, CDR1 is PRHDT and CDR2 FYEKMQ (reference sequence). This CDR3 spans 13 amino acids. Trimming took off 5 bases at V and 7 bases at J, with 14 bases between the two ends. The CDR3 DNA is TGTGCCAGCAGCGAGGGGGGTAAGGGTGGCTACACCTTC. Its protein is CASSEGGKGGYTF.

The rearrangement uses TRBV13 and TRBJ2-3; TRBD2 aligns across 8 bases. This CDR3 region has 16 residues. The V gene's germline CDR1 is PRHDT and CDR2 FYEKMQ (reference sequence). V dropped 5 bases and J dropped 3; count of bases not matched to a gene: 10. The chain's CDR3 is CASSPDGGRLTDTQYF. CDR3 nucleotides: TGTGCCAGCAGCCCCGATGGCGGGAGGTTAACAGATACGCAGTATTTT.

The CDR3 DNA is TGTGCCTGGTCAGGGGAGGGAGGGAACACTGAAGCTTTCTTT. Translation: CAWSGEGGNTEAFF. V usage is TRBV30 and J usage is TRBJ1-1, with a weak D call TRBD1 (6 bases). Trimming took 5 bases from V and 1 from J, leaving 14 bases between them. This CDR3 is 14 amino acids long. Germline lookup yields CDR1 GTSNPN and CDR2 SVGIG (reference sequence). The full variable domain, with the rest looked up from reference TRBV30 and TRBJ1-1, is SQTIHQWPATLVQPVGSPLSLECTVEGTSNPNLYWYRQAAGRGLQLLFYSVGIGQISSEVPQNLSASRPQDRQFILSSKKLLLSDSGFYLCAWSGEGGNTEAFFGQGTRLTVV.

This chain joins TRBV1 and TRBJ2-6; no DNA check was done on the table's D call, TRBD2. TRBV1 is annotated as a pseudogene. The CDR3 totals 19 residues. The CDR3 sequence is CTSSQTDGLAGAGANVLTF. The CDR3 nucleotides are TGCACCAGCAGCCAAACAGATGGACTAGCGGGAGCTGGGGCCAACGTCCTGACTTTC.

DNA of the CDR3: TGTGCCAGTAGTATATGGTCAGGGGGCAATCAGCCCCAGCATTTT. It is translated as CASSIWSGGNQPQHF. This chain joins TRBV19 and TRBJ1-5; TRBD1 might be the D (6 bases). Per germline, CDR1 LNHDA and CDR2 SQIVND (reference sequence). The CDR3 consists of 15 residues. V lost 2 bases, J lost 2 bases, and 10 bases lay in between. Supplemented by reference TRBV19 and TRBJ1-5, the full variable domain reads DGGITQSPKYLFRKEGQNVTLSCEQNLNHDAMYWYRQDPGQGLRLIYYSQIVNDFQKGDIAEGYSVSREKKESFPLTVTSAQKNPTAFYLCASSIWSGGNQPQHFGDGTRLSIL.

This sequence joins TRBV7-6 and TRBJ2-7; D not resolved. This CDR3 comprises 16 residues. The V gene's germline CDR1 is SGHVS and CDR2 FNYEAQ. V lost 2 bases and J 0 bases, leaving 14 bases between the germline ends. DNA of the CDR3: TGTGCCAGCAGCTTAACATCTCCCTCCAGCTCCTACGAGCAGTACTTC. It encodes CASSLTSPSSSYEQYF.